The T cell receptor beta chain described here comes from a study of regulatory T cells in long-lasting Graves disease. CDR3 regions were amplified by Arm-PCR using iRepertoire HTBI primers to build TCR beta libraries. TCRdb re-called the multiplex PCR reads with MiXCR, one entry per CDR3 protein. The table has about 530,000 distinct CDR3 sequences, roughly a sixth seen once; the top ten hold around 25%. Sample time point: newly diagnosed GD, antithyroid drugs for less than 3 months. PBMC RNA was the source of the TCR library. V was shortened by 6 bases and J by 4 bases, with 12 bases between the two germline ends. This CDR3 spans 13 amino acids. The data were also submitted as part of a second study, on T cells in Graves' hyperthyroidism and ophthalmopathy.

Sequencing was performed on peripheral blood mononuclear cells (PBMCs), taken at new diagnosis, from a patient treated with antithyroid drugs. J is TRBJ1-1 and V is TRBV12-3 or TRBV12-4, with D maybe TRBD1 (5 bases). This TCR was sampled from a woman aged 35-60 years with Graves disease. The CDR3 DNA reads as TGTGCCAGCAGCCAAGACAGAGCCACTGAAGCTTTCTTT. This translates into CASSQDRATEAFF.